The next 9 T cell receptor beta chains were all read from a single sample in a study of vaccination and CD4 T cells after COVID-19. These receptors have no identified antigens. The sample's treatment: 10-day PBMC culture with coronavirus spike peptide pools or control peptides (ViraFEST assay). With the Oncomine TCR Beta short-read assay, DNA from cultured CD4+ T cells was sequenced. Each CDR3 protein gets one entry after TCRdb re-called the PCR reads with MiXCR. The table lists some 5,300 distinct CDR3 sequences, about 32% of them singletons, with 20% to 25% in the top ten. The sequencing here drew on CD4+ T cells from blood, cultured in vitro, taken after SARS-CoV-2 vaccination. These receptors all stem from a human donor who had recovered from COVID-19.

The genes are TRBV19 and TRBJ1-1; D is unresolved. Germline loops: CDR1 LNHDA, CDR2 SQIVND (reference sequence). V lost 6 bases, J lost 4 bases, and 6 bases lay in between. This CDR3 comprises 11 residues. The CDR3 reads CASRTATEAFF. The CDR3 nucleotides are TGTGCCAGTAGGACCGCCACTGAAGCTTTCTTT.

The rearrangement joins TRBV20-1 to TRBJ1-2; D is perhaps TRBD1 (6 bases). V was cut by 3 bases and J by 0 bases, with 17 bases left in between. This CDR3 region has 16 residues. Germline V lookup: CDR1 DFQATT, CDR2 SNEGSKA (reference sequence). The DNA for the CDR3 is TGCAGTGCTAGCCGATTACTGGGGGGCGCTAACTATGGCTACACCTTC. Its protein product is CSASRLLGGANYGYTF.

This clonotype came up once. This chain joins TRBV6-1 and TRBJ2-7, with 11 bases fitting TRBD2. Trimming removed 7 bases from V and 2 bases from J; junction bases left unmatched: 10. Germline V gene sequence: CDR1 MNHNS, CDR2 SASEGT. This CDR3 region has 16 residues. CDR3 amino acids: CASILAGGTGAYEQYF. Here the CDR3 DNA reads TGTGCCAGCATTCTAGCGGGAGGAACCGGCGCCTACGAGCAGTACTTC.

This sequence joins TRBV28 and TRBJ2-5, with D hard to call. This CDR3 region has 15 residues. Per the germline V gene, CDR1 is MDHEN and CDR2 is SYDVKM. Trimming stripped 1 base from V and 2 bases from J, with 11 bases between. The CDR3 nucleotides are TGTGCCAGCAGTTTATCCCCTGTGGGACAAGAGACCCAGTACTTC. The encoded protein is CASSLSPVGQETQYF.

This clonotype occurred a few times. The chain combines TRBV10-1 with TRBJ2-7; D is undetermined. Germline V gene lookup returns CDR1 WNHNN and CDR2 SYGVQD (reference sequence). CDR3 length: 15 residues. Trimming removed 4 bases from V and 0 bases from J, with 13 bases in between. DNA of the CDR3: TGCGCCAGCAGTGCTTCAAGCGTCGGCTCCTACGAGCAGTACTTC. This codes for CASSASSVGSYEQYF.

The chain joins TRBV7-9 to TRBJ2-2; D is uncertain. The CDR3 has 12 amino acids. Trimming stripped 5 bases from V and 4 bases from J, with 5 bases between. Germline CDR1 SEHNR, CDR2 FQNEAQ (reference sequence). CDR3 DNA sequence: TGTGCCAGCAGCCCAACCACCGGGGAGCTGTTTTTT. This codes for CASSPTTGELFF.

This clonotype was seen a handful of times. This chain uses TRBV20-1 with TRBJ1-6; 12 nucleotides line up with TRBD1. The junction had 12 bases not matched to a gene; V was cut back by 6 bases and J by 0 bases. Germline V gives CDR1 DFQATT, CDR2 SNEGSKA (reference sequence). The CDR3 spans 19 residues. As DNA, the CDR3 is TGCAGTGCCCAGGGACGGGACAGGGGGCGAAGCTCCTATAATTCACCCCTCCACTTT. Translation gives CSAQGRDRGRSSYNSPLHF.

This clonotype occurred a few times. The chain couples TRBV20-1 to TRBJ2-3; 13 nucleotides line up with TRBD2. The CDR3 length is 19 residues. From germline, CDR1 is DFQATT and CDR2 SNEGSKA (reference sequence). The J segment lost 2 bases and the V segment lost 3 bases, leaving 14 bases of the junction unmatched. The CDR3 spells CSARVPRTSGGRDTDTQYF. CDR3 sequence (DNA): TGCAGTGCTAGGGTTCCCAGGACTAGCGGGGGTCGCGACACAGATACGCAGTATTTT.

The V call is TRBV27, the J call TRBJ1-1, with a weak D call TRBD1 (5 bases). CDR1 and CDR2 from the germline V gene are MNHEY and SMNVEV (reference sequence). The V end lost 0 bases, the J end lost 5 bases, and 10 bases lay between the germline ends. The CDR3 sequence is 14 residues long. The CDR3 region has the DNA TGTGCCAGCAGTTTATCGGGGGTTGGGACTGAAGCTTTCTTT. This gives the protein CASSLSGVGTEAFF.